This note documents a single TCR beta chain sequence. This sample is drawn from a study of blood T cell repertoires in COVID-19. Sequencing was performed with immunoSEQ multiplex PCR; in TCRdb, only in-frame clones are kept and a portion is missing. The table includes some 150,000 clones, over 80% detected once. Germline CDR1 reads LGHDT; CDR2 reads YNNKEL (reference sequence). The V gene end was trimmed by 4 bases and the J gene end by 9 bases; junction bases not matched to a gene: 12. The CDR3 runs to 16 residues. This clonotype was obtained from a woman aged 45-65 years with acute or convalescent COVID-19. Material: peripheral blood. This sequence joins TRBV3-1 (or the pseudogene TRBV3-2) and TRBJ1-6; 7 positions match TRBD1. CDR3 protein: CASSPYSGTASSPLHF. The DNA for the CDR3 is TGTGCCAGCAGCCCTTATAGCGGGACAGCTAGTTCACCCCTCCACTTT.